The 5 T cell receptor beta chains below come from one sample, sequenced in a study of blood T cell repertoires in COVID-19. The method was immunoSEQ multiplex PCR; TCRdb's version includes in-frame clones alone and lacks a portion of them. The data contain approximately 270,000 clones, about 85% of them singletons. The source material was peripheral blood. The receptors originated from a human donor with COVID-19, enrolled during active disease. The donor label of this sample is uncertain.

The rearrangement links TRBV7-2 to TRBJ2-7; 7 nucleotides align to TRBD1. The V segment lost 0 bases and the J segment 3 bases; nucleotides outside the gene matches: 2. CDR1 and CDR2 (germline): SGHTA, FQGNSA. The length of the CDR3 is 14 residues. The CDR3 loop reads CASSLAAGGYEQYF. As DNA, the CDR3 is TGTGCCAGCAGCTTAGCGGCAGGGGGCTACGAGCAGTACTTC.

This chain connects TRBV3-1 (or the pseudogene TRBV3-2) to TRBJ1-1, with 8 nucleotides matching TRBD1. This CDR3 has 16 amino acids. CDR1 and CDR2 from the germline V gene are LGHDT and YNNKEL (reference sequence). V lost 3 bases, J lost 6 bases, and 12 bases stayed unmatched. CDR3: CASSQSNRGALSEAFF. DNA for the CDR3: TGTGCCAGCAGCCAGAGTAACAGGGGGGCGTTATCTGAAGCTTTCTTT.

The chain links TRBV5-1 to TRBJ1-1, with D tentatively TRBD1 (6 bases). The CDR3 loop spans 14 amino acids. The germline V and J ends were trimmed by 4 bases and 1 base, with 11 bases remaining between them. Germline V gene sequence: CDR1 SGHRS, CDR2 YFSETQ. As DNA, the CDR3 is TGCGCCAGCAGCCCCCGGACAGAGAACACTGAAGCTTTCTTT. Protein sequence: CASSPRTENTEAFF. The full variable domain, with the rest looked up from reference TRBV5-1 and TRBJ1-1, is KAGVTQTPRYLIKTRGQQVTLSCSPISGHRSVSWYQQTPGQGLQFLFEYFSETQRNKGNFPGRFSGRQFSNSRSEMNVSTLELGDSALYLCASSPRTENTEAFFGQGTRLTVV.

This chain connects TRBV29-1 to TRBJ1-1; 7 bases agree with TRBD1. V dropped 4 bases and J dropped 3; count of bases not matched to a gene: 8. The length of the CDR3 is 14 residues. Germline V gives CDR1 SQVTM, CDR2 ANQGSEA. CDR3 nucleotide sequence: TGCAGCGTTGGACAGGGACGGCCCTACACTGAAGCTTTCTTT. Its translation is CSVGQGRPYTEAFF.

The J gene is TRBJ2-7, the V gene TRBV19; possible D gene TRBD2, 5 bases. From germline, CDR1 is LNHDA and CDR2 SQIVND (reference sequence). CDR3 length: 17 residues. Trimming took off 3 bases at V and 1 base at J, with 19 bases between the two ends. CDR3 sequence: CASSIGNAQRKSYEQYF. The CDR3 DNA follows: TGTGCCAGTAGTATTGGAAACGCCCAGCGGAAGTCCTACGAGCAGTACTTC.